This is a list of T cell receptor beta chains from one sample in a study of T cells in localized non-small cell lung cancer. Profiling relied on immunoSEQ multiplex PCR, and the TCRdb table lists in-frame clones only, not all of them. The table lists roughly 30,000 clones, approximately 90% of them singletons, with about 3% in the top ten. Sequencing was performed on peripheral blood, taken before any cancer treatment. The source of these receptors is a woman aged 18 to 49 with stage I lung adenocarcinoma. Both conserved end residues are trimmed from each CDR3.

v_gene	j_gene	CDR3aa
TRBV19	TRBJ1-1	ASSINRVNTEAF
TRBV15	TRBJ1-1	ATSEASNTEAF
TRBV5-4	TRBJ1-2	ASSYGQGVKGYGYT
TRBV29-1	TRBJ1-2	SVTAGTVAGYT
TRBV27	TRBJ2-4	ASSLAGPAGKDQY
TRBV19	TRBJ2-2	ASSPLAGSTGELF
TRBV30	TRBJ1-3	AWSVSRTVPLRPGNTIY
TRBV5-1	TRBJ1-4	ASSFGGSTNEKLF
TRBV4-1	TRBJ2-1	ASSLGLAGGSDEQF
TRBV7-2	TRBJ2-3	ASSTGQRGTDTQY
TRBV7-9	TRBJ2-1	ASSFRQGISNEQF
TRBV30	TRBJ2-7	ARRWLAADFSYEQY
TRBV29-1	TRBJ2-2	SVEPVAGGRTGELF
TRBV27	TRBJ2-7	ASSSEGLLGEQY
TRBV6-4	TRBJ2-1	ASSDSINSGRSSYNEQF
TRBV5-1	TRBJ2-1	ASSLAYGTSANEQF
TRBV11-3	TRBJ2-7	ASNKPGVYEQY
TRBV30	TRBJ2-7	AWAGLADGYEQY
TRBV7-9	TRBJ2-4	ASSPGTGLAKNIQY
TRBV29-1	TRBJ2-4	SVLRGANIQY
TRBV5-8	TRBJ2-2	ASSRWGLAGELF
TRBV18	TRBJ2-5	ASSPPPPETQY
TRBV11-3	TRBJ2-5	ASSPHQTQETQY
TRBV4-3	TRBJ1-2	ASSQDSGPGEGYT
TRBV30	TRBJ1-1	AWTLQGLAEAF
TRBV6-5	TRBJ1-1	ASSYQFRGDTEAF
TRBV7-2	TRBJ1-1	ASSLGRGNTEAF
TRBV6-1	TRBJ1-2	ASSERPVLGYT
TRBV11-3	TRBJ2-1	ASSLEDNRPF
TRBV18	TRBJ2-1	ASSPGDLNEQF